Listed below are T cell receptor beta chains from one sample, sequenced in a study of regulatory T cells in long-lasting Graves disease. TCRdb re-called the multiplex PCR reads through MiXCR, storing one row per CDR3 protein. Among 400,000 to 450,000 distinct CDR3 sequences listed, about 16% were seen once. These data were likewise used in another study, on T cells in Graves' hyperthyroidism and ophthalmopathy.

Sequencing used peripheral blood mononuclear cells (PBMCs), obtained at new diagnosis, from a patient treated with antithyroid drugs. These receptors were taken from a woman aged 30 to 39 with Graves disease. Each CDR3 is given with its conserved first and last residue. The order of the fields is J gene, V gene, clone size, D gene, CDR3 DNA, CDR3 protein. D genes are given only for firm matches. Expanded clones are given a class, and other clones once, few, many or no size at all.

J: TRBJ1-2; V: TRBV20-1; size: -; D: -; DNA: TGCAGTGCCCAACCTCAGACAGGCGCTAACTATGGCTACACCTTC; CDR3: CSAQPQTGANYGYTF
J: TRBJ1-1; V: TRBV3-1; size: many; D: -; DNA: TGTGCCAGCAGAGAAACAGGGCCGGGTGAAGCTTTCTTT; CDR3: CASRETGPGEAFF
J: TRBJ1-2; V: TRBV5-1; size: few; D: -; DNA: TGCGCCAGCACCGAAACAGGGCTTGGCTACACCTTC; CDR3: CASTETGLGYTF
J: TRBJ1-5; V: TRBV28; size: many; D: TRBD1; DNA: TGTGCCAGCAGTTCCGGGACAGGGTGGTTCTTAGCTCAGCCCCAGCATTTT; CDR3: CASSSGTGWFLAQPQHF
J: TRBJ1-1; V: TRBV12-3/TRBV12-4; size: many; D: -; DNA: TGTGCCAGCAGTTTAACAGGGTACACTGAAGCTTTCTTT; CDR3: CASSLTGYTEAFF
J: TRBJ2-1; V: TRBV5-6; size: -; D: -; DNA: TGTGCCAGCAGCTTGCTCACAGCGGTGAGCTCCTACAATGAGCAGTTCTTC; CDR3: CASSLLTAVSSYNEQFF
J: TRBJ2-1; V: TRBV28; size: -; D: TRBD2; DNA: TGTGCCAGCACAGCCTTTGGGGGACTAGCGGACAATGAGCAGTTCTTC; CDR3: CASTAFGGLADNEQFF
J: TRBJ1-1; V: TRBV12-3/TRBV12-4; size: many; D: TRBD1; DNA: TGTGCCAGCACCAAGCCGGACAGGGCGTTAACTGAAGCTTTCTTT; CDR3: CASTKPDRALTEAFF
J: TRBJ2-2; V: TRBV5-1; size: few; D: TRBD2; DNA: TGCGCCAGCAGCTTGGACACTAGCGGGATCCCCGGGGAGCTGTTTTTT; CDR3: CASSLDTSGIPGELFF
J: TRBJ2-1; V: TRBV3-1; size: many; D: -; DNA: TGTGCCAGCAGCCATTTGGGCAGCTACAATGAGCAGTTCTTC; CDR3: CASSHLGSYNEQFF
J: TRBJ2-2; V: TRBV6-2/TRBV6-3; size: -; D: -; DNA: TGTGCCAGCAGTTACTCCGGCCGGCTGTCTAGCGGGGAGCTGTTTTTT; CDR3: CASSYSGRLSSGELFF
J: TRBJ1-3; V: TRBV20-1; size: few; D: -; DNA: TGCAAAAGGTCCTCTGGAAACACCATATATTTT; CDR3: CKRSSGNTIYF
J: TRBJ2-4; V: TRBV2; size: many; D: TRBD1; DNA: TGTGCCAGCAGTGAAGAGGGGGCACCCCTAGCCAAAAACATTCAGTACTTC; CDR3: CASSEEGAPLAKNIQYF
J: TRBJ1-2; V: TRBV28; size: -; D: -; DNA: TGTGCCAGCAGTTCCGAAAAGGGACGGGTGGGGTCTGGCTACACCTTC; CDR3: CASSSEKGRVGSGYTF
J: TRBJ2-5; V: TRBV30; size: few; D: -; DNA: TGTGCCAGCGGGGTGGAGGGACAACAAGAGACCCAGTACTTC; CDR3: CASGVEGQQETQYF
J: TRBJ2-1; V: TRBV20-1; size: many; D: -; DNA: TGCAGTGCTAGAGATTCCCAGGGATCCTACAATGAGCAGTTCTTC; CDR3: CSARDSQGSYNEQFF
J: TRBJ2-7; V: TRBV9; size: few; D: -; DNA: TGTGCCAGCAGCGTAAACCCCCGGAGGGAGCAGTACTTC; CDR3: CASSVNPRREQYF
J: TRBJ2-1; V: TRBV20-1; size: few; D: -; DNA: TGCAGTGCTAGATTCATTACTGAGCAGTTCTTC; CDR3: CSARFITEQFF
J: TRBJ2-1; V: TRBV5-1; size: many; D: -; DNA: TGCGCCAGCAGCCCTCCGGTGGGGGCCTCCTACAATGAGCAGTTCTTC; CDR3: CASSPPVGASYNEQFF
J: TRBJ2-7; V: TRBV20-1; size: many; D: TRBD2; DNA: TGCAGTGCTCAGACTAGCGGGAGACGGTACGAGCAGTACTTC; CDR3: CSAQTSGRRYEQYF
J: TRBJ2-3; V: TRBV10-3; size: few; D: -; DNA: TGTGCCATCAGTGAGAATACAGGGCAGAATACGCAGTATTTT; CDR3: CAISENTGQNTQYF
J: TRBJ1-2; V: TRBV6-1; size: many; D: -; DNA: TGTGCCAGCAGTCCAACGGGACCCCGAGGGGTTGGTGGCTACACCTTC; CDR3: CASSPTGPRGVGGYTF
J: TRBJ1-5; V: TRBV15; size: many; D: -; DNA: TGTGCCACCAGCGGACTCGGGGGACGGGATCAGCCCCAGCATTTT; CDR3: CATSGLGGRDQPQHF
J: TRBJ2-1; V: TRBV24-1; size: -; D: -; DNA: TGTGCCACCAGTGATACCACTCCGGGTTTGGATGAGCAGTTCTTC; CDR3: CATSDTTPGLDEQFF
J: TRBJ2-7; V: TRBV24-1; size: few; D: -; DNA: TGTGCCACCAGTGATTCCGGGAAGACCTACGAGCAGTACTTC; CDR3: CATSDSGKTYEQYF
J: TRBJ1-1; V: TRBV29-1; size: -; D: -; DNA: TGCAGCGTTCCGGGAGGAACTGAAGCTTTCTTT; CDR3: CSVPGGTEAFF
J: TRBJ1-1; V: TRBV20-1; size: -; D: -; DNA: TGCAGTGCTAGAGTCAGGGCGAACACTGAAGCTTTCTTT; CDR3: CSARVRANTEAFF
J: TRBJ2-1; V: TRBV24-1; size: many; D: TRBD1; DNA: TGTGCCACCGAACGTACCGGGACAGCAACCTACAATGAGCAGTTCTTC; CDR3: CATERTGTATYNEQFF
J: TRBJ2-7; V: TRBV30; size: many; D: -; DNA: TGTGCCTGGAGTGTAGTCTACGAGCAGTACTTC; CDR3: CAWSVVYEQYF
J: TRBJ2-4; V: TRBV6-1; size: -; D: TRBD2; DNA: TGTGCCAGCAGTGAAGCTGGCGGGAGGGAAAACATTCAGTACTTC; CDR3: CASSEAGGRENIQYF
J: TRBJ2-3; V: TRBV18; size: -; D: TRBD1; DNA: TGTGCCAGCTCACGAGAACCGGGACAGCGACTAGATACGCAGTATTTT; CDR3: CASSREPGQRLDTQYF
J: TRBJ2-2; V: TRBV7-9; size: -; D: -; DNA: TGTGCCAGCATTTCACACACCGGGGAGCTGTTTTTT; CDR3: CASISHTGELFF
J: TRBJ2-7; V: TRBV7-3; size: many; D: -; DNA: TGTGGGGGCCTCTACGACGAAGTCGGTGTTAGCTACGAGCAGTACTTC; CDR3: CGGLYDEVGVSYEQYF
J: TRBJ1-2; V: TRBV28; size: many; D: -; DNA: TGTGCCAGCGAGGACGGTTACTATGGCTACACCTTC; CDR3: CASEDGYYGYTF
J: TRBJ2-2; V: TRBV7-2; size: many; D: TRBD2; DNA: TGTGCCAGCAGCTTAGATCGGCTAGCGGGAGCCGGGGAGCTGTTTTTT; CDR3: CASSLDRLAGAGELFF
J: TRBJ2-7; V: TRBV28; size: many; D: -; DNA: TGTGCCAGCAGTCCTCACTCTCCGGCACTCCCGGGGGAGCAGTACTTC; CDR3: CASSPHSPALPGEQYF
J: TRBJ1-6; V: TRBV6-1; size: many; D: -; DNA: TGTGCCAGCAGTGAACTCGCAAATTCACCCCTCCACTTT; CDR3: CASSELANSPLHF
J: TRBJ1-1; V: TRBV4-1; size: many; D: -; DNA: TGCGCCAGCAGCCAAGTTCGAAGGGCAAACACTGAAGCTTTCTTT; CDR3: CASSQVRRANTEAFF
J: TRBJ2-1; V: TRBV19; size: -; D: TRBD2; DNA: TGTGCCAGTAGTAGCGGGAGGTACCTTTACAATGAGCAGTTCTTC; CDR3: CASSSGRYLYNEQFF
J: TRBJ1-5; V: TRBV28; size: many; D: -; DNA: TGTGCCAGCAGTTTCCCACCGGGCTATAGCAATCAGCCCCAGCATTTT; CDR3: CASSFPPGYSNQPQHF
J: TRBJ1-4; V: TRBV20-1; size: many; D: -; DNA: TGCAGTGCTAGGGTGCAGGGCGGTGAAAAACTGTTTTTT; CDR3: CSARVQGGEKLFF
J: TRBJ2-5; V: TRBV11-2; size: many; D: TRBD2; DNA: TGTGCCAGCAGACCAGGGACTAGCGGGAGAAAGGAGACCCAGTACTTC; CDR3: CASRPGTSGRKETQYF
J: TRBJ2-1; V: TRBV11-2; size: many; D: -; DNA: TGTGCCAGCAGCCACGACGTGTATGAGCAGTTCTTC; CDR3: CASSHDVYEQFF
J: TRBJ2-3; V: TRBV11-2; size: many; D: TRBD2; DNA: TGTGCCAGCGGACTAGCGGTCACAGATACGCAGTATTTT; CDR3: CASGLAVTDTQYF
J: TRBJ2-2; V: TRBV3-1; size: many; D: TRBD1; DNA: TGTGCCAGCAACCCCGGGACAGGAAACACCGGGGAGCTGTTTTTT; CDR3: CASNPGTGNTGELFF
J: TRBJ1-1; V: TRBV28; size: many; D: -; DNA: TGTGCCAGCAGTTCCAACGGACAGAACACTGAAGCTTTCTTT; CDR3: CASSSNGQNTEAFF
J: TRBJ1-2; V: TRBV7-8; size: -; D: TRBD1; DNA: TGTGCCAGCAGCTTATTGTCGGGACAGGGGCCCTATGGCTACACCTTC; CDR3: CASSLLSGQGPYGYTF
J: TRBJ2-7; V: TRBV6-1; size: many; D: TRBD2; DNA: TGTGCCAGCAGACGCGACTTAACTAGCGGGAGGGGGTACGAGCAGTACTTC; CDR3: CASRRDLTSGRGYEQYF
J: TRBJ2-5; V: TRBV18; size: few; D: -; DNA: TGTGCCAGCTCACCTAGAGTGGGGGACCAAGAGACCCAGTACTTC; CDR3: CASSPRVGDQETQYF
J: TRBJ2-7; V: TRBV12-5; size: many; D: TRBD1; DNA: TGTGCTAGTGGTTCGCCGGACAGGGATTCGGGGTACGAGCAGTACTTC; CDR3: CASGSPDRDSGYEQYF
J: TRBJ2-6; V: TRBV6-2/TRBV6-3; size: few; D: -; DNA: TGTGCCAGCAGGGGTGTCGAGGCCAACGTCCTGACTTTC; CDR3: CASRGVEANVLTF
J: TRBJ2-3; V: TRBV5-1; size: many; D: -; DNA: TGCGCCAGCAGCTTGTTGGGCGAGGGGGATACGCAGTATTTT; CDR3: CASSLLGEGDTQYF
J: TRBJ2-1; V: TRBV7-8; size: many; D: -; DNA: TGTGCCAGCAGCTTAGTAGCTAGCAGGGCTGAGCAGTTCTTC; CDR3: CASSLVASRAEQFF
J: TRBJ2-1; V: TRBV5-1; size: few; D: -; DNA: TGCGCCAGCAGCTTGGATTGGTCGGTCGATGAGCAGTTCTTC; CDR3: CASSLDWSVDEQFF
J: TRBJ1-1; V: TRBV9; size: many; D: -; DNA: TGTGCCAGCAGCGTAGAAACGGGGGGCTCCACTGAAGCTTTCTTT; CDR3: CASSVETGGSTEAFF